This passage covers 9 T cell receptor beta chains from one sample sequenced in a study of blood T cell repertoires in COVID-19. Using immunoSEQ multiplex PCR, the repertoire was profiled, and TCRdb retains in-frame clones only, with some absent. The sample includes 45,000 or so clones, approximately 85% of them seen just once. The sample taken for sequencing was peripheral blood. The source is a human donor in a cohort sampled during active COVID-19.

The chain carries TRBV30 and TRBJ1-5; tentative D call: TRBD1 (5 bases). The CDR3 is made up of 12 amino acids. Germline lookup yields CDR1 GTSNPN and CDR2 SVGIG (reference sequence). The germline V and J ends were trimmed by 5 bases and 2 bases, with 7 bases remaining between them. The CDR3 DNA reads TGTGCCTGGCAACAGGGCAATCAGCCCCAGCATTTT. This sequence encodes CAWQQGNQPQHF.

This chain joins TRBV6-1 and TRBJ2-4, with D hard to call. The V and J ends lost 0 bases and 5 bases respectively, with 5 bases between them. From germline, CDR1 is MNHNS and CDR2 SASEGT. This CDR3 is built from 13 residues. CDR3 sequence (DNA): TGTGCCAGCAGTGAAGCCCTTGAAAACATTCAGTACTTC. Protein product: CASSEALENIQYF.

A single count supports this clone. The identical CDR3 is also encoded by other nucleotide sequences in the sample. V is TRBV5-1 and J is TRBJ2-6, with no clear D. Per the germline V gene, CDR1 is SGHRS and CDR2 is YFSETQ. Trimming took off 0 bases at V and 2 bases at J, with 6 bases between the two ends. This CDR3 is 15 amino acids long. The CDR3 DNA sequence: TGCGCCAGCAGCTTGGGCGGCCCTGGGGCCAACGTCCTGACTTTC. This encodes CASSLGGPGANVLTF.

The chain links TRBV20-1 to TRBJ2-6; 7 bases map to TRBD1. The germline gives CDR1 DFQATT, CDR2 SNEGSKA (reference sequence). The length of the CDR3 is 17 residues. After removal of 3 bases from V and 0 bases from J, the junction contained 8 bases not matched to a gene. CDR3 protein: CSASGRDRLSGANVLTF. The CDR3 region has the DNA TGCAGTGCTAGTGGCCGGGACAGACTCTCTGGGGCCAACGTCCTGACTTTC.

J is TRBJ2-1 and V is TRBV9; a possible D gene is TRBD1 (5 bases). The V gene lost 0 bases and the J gene lost 3 bases, with 10 bases spanning the gap. Per the germline V gene, CDR1 is SGDLS and CDR2 is YYNGEE. The CDR3 length is 15 residues. CDR3 region: CASSVAAGYYNEQFF. The DNA for the CDR3 is TGTGCCAGCAGCGTAGCGGCAGGGTACTACAATGAGCAGTTCTTC.

This clone came up once. V usage is TRBV3-1 (or the pseudogene TRBV3-2) and J usage is TRBJ1-3; D uncertain. Germline lookup yields CDR1 LGHDT and CDR2 YNNKEL (reference sequence). This CDR3 has 13 residues. V was shortened by 1 base and J by 14 bases, with 15 bases between the two germline ends. CDR3 loop: CASSQGSYAQVYF. The CDR3 region has the DNA TGTGCCAGCAGCCAAGGTTCCTACGCGCAGGTATATTTT.

The chain employs TRBV6-5 and TRBJ1-1; 7 bases line up with TRBD1. The V gene end was trimmed by 10 bases and the J gene end by 1 base; junction bases not matched to a gene: 6. The germline V gene encodes CDR1 MNHEY and CDR2 SVGAGI. The CDR3 runs 13 residues. The CDR3: CATRGTENTEAFF. The CDR3 nucleotides are TGTGCCACCCGCGGGACAGAGAACACTGAAGCTTTCTTT.

This chain connects TRBV29-1 to TRBJ2-1, with TRBD1 matching 8 bases. The CDR3 length is 14 residues. V was pared by 5 bases and J by 9 bases, with 12 bases of the junction left unmatched. Per germline, CDR1 SQVTM and CDR2 ANQGSEA. For the CDR3, the DNA is TGCAGCGTTAGGGTGCAGGGGGCGTCCGGTGAGCAGTTCTTC. Amino acids: CSVRVQGASGEQFF.

The V call is TRBV5-8, the J call TRBJ2-1; 7 positions match TRBD2. The J segment lost 12 bases and the V segment lost 2 bases, leaving 17 bases of the junction unmatched. Looked up from germline, CDR1 is SGHTS and CDR2 is YDEGEE. This CDR3 comprises 16 residues. CDR3 region: CASSLVREDPMKGQFF. CDR3 DNA: TGTGCCAGCAGCTTAGTACGGGAGGACCCAATGAAGGGGCAGTTCTTC. The variable domain in full, with the rest retrieved from reference TRBV5-8 and TRBJ2-1, is EAGVTQSPTHLIKTRGQQATLRCSPISGHTSVYWYQQALGLGLQFLLWYDEGEERNRGNFPPRFSGRQFPNYSSELNVNALELEDSALYLCASSLVREDPMKGQFFGPGTRLTVL.